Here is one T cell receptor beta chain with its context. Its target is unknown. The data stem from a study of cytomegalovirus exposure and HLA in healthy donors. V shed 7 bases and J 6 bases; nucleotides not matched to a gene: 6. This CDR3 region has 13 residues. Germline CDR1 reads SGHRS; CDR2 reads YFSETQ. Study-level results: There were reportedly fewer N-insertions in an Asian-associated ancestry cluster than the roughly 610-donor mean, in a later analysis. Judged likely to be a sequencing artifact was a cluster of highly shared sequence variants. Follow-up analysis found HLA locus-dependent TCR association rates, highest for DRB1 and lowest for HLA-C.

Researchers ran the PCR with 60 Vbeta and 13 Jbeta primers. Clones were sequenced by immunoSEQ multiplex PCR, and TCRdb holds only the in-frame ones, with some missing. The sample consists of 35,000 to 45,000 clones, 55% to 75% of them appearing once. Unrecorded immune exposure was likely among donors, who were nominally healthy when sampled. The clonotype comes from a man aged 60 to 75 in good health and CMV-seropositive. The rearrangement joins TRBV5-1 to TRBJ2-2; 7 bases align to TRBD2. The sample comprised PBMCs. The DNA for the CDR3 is TGCGCCAGCTCTCCTCGGGAGGCCGGGGAGCTGTTTTTT. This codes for CASSPREAGELFF.